This T cell receptor (beta chain) was found in a study of PD-L1 blockade in urothelial cancer. Across the study: About 90% of the roughly 29 patients were men who had bladder-origin urothelial cancer. Blood analysis was done at 3 weeks (second dose) and 6 weeks after treatment began. Counts from blood samples showed a median of roughly 150,000 T cells.

Each PCR reaction had synthetic TCR analog templates spiked into it. Measured with immunoSEQ multiplex PCR; TCRdb has only the in-frame clones, and not every one. This table holds some 100,000 clones, about nine tenths found once. The V and J ends lost 5 bases and 2 bases respectively, with 16 bases between them. The CDR3 is made up of 15 amino acids. Germline CDR1 is SGHAT and CDR2 is FQNNGV. This clone has only one observation. The sequence derives from a woman aged 80 or older with urothelial cancer. The specimen was PBMCs, collected around atezolizumab (anti-PD-L1) treatment. The chain links TRBV11-2 to TRBJ2-7, with D possibly TRBD2 on 5 matching bases. The DNA of the CDR3 is TGTGCCAGCAGCCCCACGGCGGCTAGCACCTACGAGCAGTACTTC. Its protein product is CASSPTAASTYEQYF.